The 32 T cell receptor beta chains listed next were all sequenced from one sample in a study of OX40 agonist ivuxolimab in advanced cancers. Measured with immunoSEQ multiplex PCR; TCRdb has only the in-frame clones, and not every one. The sample carries 37,000 or so clones, approximately 90% recorded once. The specimen was CD4+ or CD8+ T cells sorted from blood, collected in a trial of the OX40 agonist ivuxolimab. All receptors derive from an adult with an advanced solid tumor such as melanoma, head and neck, liver or kidney cancer.

V and J are TRBV6-1 and TRBJ1-5; 7 bases map to TRBD1. This CDR3 is built from 15 residues. V lost 4 bases to trimming and J lost 1 base; unmatched junction nucleotides: 4. Germline CDR1 MNHNS, CDR2 SASEGT. CDR3: CASSGDSLSNQPQHF. CDR3 bases: TGTGCCAGCAGTGGGGACAGTCTAAGCAATCAGCCCCAGCATTTT.

This chain connects TRBV27 to TRBJ1-3; D gene ambiguous. The V and J ends lost 4 bases and 8 bases respectively, with 3 bases between them. CDR1 MNHEY and CDR2 SMNVEV come from the germline V gene (reference sequence). The CDR3 sequence is 10 residues long. In DNA, the CDR3 is TGTGCCAGCAGTTCGGACACCATATATTTT. It encodes CASSSDTIYF.

The V gene is TRBV6-5, the J gene TRBJ2-1; 11 bases agree with TRBD1. This CDR3 has 15 amino acids. V was clipped by 5 bases and J by 6 bases; unmatched bases: 6. Germline V CDR1 and CDR2: MNHEY, SVGAGI. CDR3 sequence reads: CASSQRTGGFNEQFF. CDR3 coding DNA: TGTGCCAGCAGTCAACGGACAGGGGGCTTCAATGAGCAGTTCTTC.

The chain employs TRBV5-1 and TRBJ1-2; D perhaps matches TRBD1 (6 bases). Trimming shortened V by 0 bases and J by 8 bases, and 17 bases separated the two germline ends. The CDR3 is made up of 15 amino acids. Germline V gene data show CDR1 as SGHRS and CDR2 as YFSETQ. CDR3 nucleotide sequence: TGCGCCAGCAGCTTGGGGACAGCCCCGCAACCGGGCTACACCTTC. Its protein is CASSLGTAPQPGYTF.

This clone was seen more than once but under ten times. The rearrangement links TRBV29-1 to TRBJ1-1, with D tentatively TRBD1 (6 bases). The V and J ends lost 3 bases and 0 bases respectively, with 11 bases between them. Germline V gives CDR1 SQVTM, CDR2 ANQGSEA. The CDR3 contains 14 residues. In DNA form, the CDR3 reads TGCAGCGTTGACAGGGGAATCGTGAACACTGAAGCTTTCTTT. Protein sequence: CSVDRGIVNTEAFF. Full variable domain (remainder filled in from reference TRBV29-1 and TRBJ1-1): SAVISQKPSRDICQRGTSLTIQCQVDSQVTMMFWYRQQPGQSLTLIATANQGSEATYESGFVIDKFPISRPNLTFSTLTVSNMSPEDSSIYLCSVDRGIVNTEAFFGQGTRLTVV.

The rearrangement joins TRBV7-9 to TRBJ1-4; D is possibly TRBD1 (6 bases). The CDR3 runs to 15 residues. Germline-derived CDR1 and CDR2 are SEHNR and FQNEAQ (reference sequence). V was clipped by 5 bases and J by 2 bases, with 12 bases between them. The CDR3 DNA reads TGTGCCAGCAGCCCCAGGACAGATACTAATGAAAAACTGTTTTTT. This translates into CASSPRTDTNEKLFF. Looking up the rest from reference TRBV7-9 and TRBJ1-4 gives the full variable domain: DTGVSQNPRHKITKRGQNVTFRCDPISEHNRLYWYRQTLGQGPEFLTYFQNEAQLEKSRLLSDRFSAERPKGSFSTLEIQRTEQGDSAMYLCASSPRTDTNEKLFFGSGTQLSVL.

The chain has TRBV5-1 and TRBJ2-5; TRBD2 matches 11 bases. The trim removed 5 bases at V and 2 bases at J, leaving 2 bases unmatched. The CDR3 has 14 residues. Germline V CDR1 and CDR2: SGHRS, YFSETQ. CDR3 nucleotide sequence: TGCGCCAGCAGTAGCGGGGGGGAGCAAGAGACCCAGTACTTC. Amino acid sequence: CASSSGGEQETQYF.

The rearrangement links TRBV4-1 to TRBJ2-3, with D possibly being TRBD1 or TRBD2 (6 bases each). Germline V lookup: CDR1 MGHRA, CDR2 YSYEKL. The CDR3 is 16 amino acids. Between the trimmed V and J ends, which lost 0 bases and 3 bases, there was a span of 13 bases. CDR3 DNA sequence: TGCGCCAGCAGCCAAGAAGGGGGAGGAAGAACAGATACGCAGTATTTT. Translation: CASSQEGGGRTDTQYF.

The chain carries TRBV5-1 and TRBJ2-2, with D unresolved. Germline CDR1 is SGHRS and CDR2 is YFSETQ. Trimming took off 0 bases at V and 4 bases at J, with 16 bases between the two ends. This CDR3 comprises 17 residues. DNA of the CDR3: TGCGCCAGCAGCTTGGGGCAGGCGACTTTACTCACCGGGGAGCTGTTTTTT. This translates into CASSLGQATLLTGELFF.

This chain joins TRBV21-1 and TRBJ2-1; TRBD1 is the table's D call and was not checked against the DNA. TRBV21-1 is termed a pseudogene. The CDR3 length is 17 residues. CDR3 DNA: TGTGCCAGTAGCACCGGACAGGGTAAAACCTCCTACAATGAGCAGTTCTTC. Protein: CASSTGQGKTSYNEQFF.

V gene TRBV9 combines with J gene TRBJ1-2; TRBD1 matches 8 bases. The CDR3 runs to 15 residues. V lost 4 bases and J lost 6; bases outside the gene matches: 11. Germline V gene data show CDR1 as SGDLS and CDR2 as YYNGEE. The CDR3: CASSPDRGDVHGYTF. Here the CDR3 DNA reads TGTGCCAGCAGCCCAGACAGGGGAGACGTTCATGGCTACACCTTC.

This clone was detected once. The CDR3 protein is CASSIDRNTEAFF. The CDR3 coding sequence is TGCGCCAGCAGCATCGACAGGAACACTGAAGCTTTCTTT. The chain uses TRBV5-1 and TRBJ1-1; tentatively, D is TRBD1 (5 bases). This CDR3 is 13 amino acids long. CDR1 is SGHRS, CDR2 YFSETQ, per germline. Trimming cost V 4 bases and J 1 base, with 8 bases left between them. The full variable domain, completed using reference TRBV5-1 and TRBJ1-1, is KAGVTQTPRYLIKTRGQQVTLSCSPISGHRSVSWYQQTPGQGLQFLFEYFSETQRNKGNFPGRFSGRQFSNSRSEMNVSTLELGDSALYLCASSIDRNTEAFFGQGTRLTVV.

This clone was seen only once. In nucleotides, the CDR3 is TGTGCCAGCAGCTACGGACTAGCGGGGGGGCAAGGAGATACGCAGTATTTT. This sequence encodes CASSYGLAGGQGDTQYF. The rearrangement links TRBV5-4 to TRBJ2-3; 15 bases are shared with TRBD2. Trimming removed 3 bases from V and 5 bases from J; junction bases left unmatched: 7. CDR1 and CDR2 from the germline V gene are SGHNT and YYREEE (reference sequence). The CDR3 loop spans 17 amino acids.

The V call is TRBV5-1, the J call TRBJ2-7, with 9 bases aligning to TRBD2. CDR1 is SGHRS and CDR2 is YFSETQ in the germline V gene. There are 15 residues in the CDR3. V shed 0 bases and J 3 bases; nucleotides not matched to a gene: 4. The CDR3: CASSLDRTSVYEQYF. As DNA, the CDR3 is TGCGCCAGCAGCTTGGATAGGACTAGCGTCTACGAGCAGTACTTC.

The chain couples TRBV19 to TRBJ2-6; D not resolved. The germline CDR1 and CDR2 sequences are LNHDA and SQIVND (reference sequence). The CDR3 consists of 14 residues. Trimming took 5 bases from V and 1 from J, leaving 6 bases between them. CDR3 DNA: TGTGCCAGTAGTGATCGATCTGGGGCCAACGTCCTGACTTTC. Protein sequence: CASSDRSGANVLTF.

This chain joins TRBV12-5 and TRBJ2-1; D is uncertain. Trimming stripped 7 bases from V and 0 bases from J, with 10 bases between. This CDR3 contains 14 residues. The germline gives CDR1 LGHNT, CDR2 FRNRAP. CDR3 DNA sequence: TGTGCTAGTGTATGGTCAAGCTCCTACAATGAGCAGTTCTTC. It codes for CASVWSSSYNEQFF.

The chain has TRBV10-3 and TRBJ2-7; no clear D gene. The germline V gene encodes CDR1 ENHRY and CDR2 SYGVKD. This CDR3 is built from 14 residues. Trimming cost V 4 bases and J 2 bases, with 12 bases left between them. This chain's CDR3 is CAISGASQTYEQYF. CDR3 nucleotides: TGTGCCATCAGTGGCGCCAGTCAAACCTACGAGCAGTACTTC.

The chain couples TRBV7-3 to TRBJ2-3, with D possibly matching TRBD1 (5 bases). The CDR3 contains 14 residues. Germline loops: CDR1 SGHTA, CDR2 FQGTGA. V shed 4 bases and J shed 6 bases, with 14 bases lying between them. The CDR3 DNA reads as TGTGCCAGCAGCTCAACAGGCCTAGAGGATACGCAGTATTTT. Amino acid sequence: CASSSTGLEDTQYF.

V usage is TRBV18 and J usage is TRBJ1-4, with unresolved D. Germline CDR1 KGHSH, CDR2 LQKENI. The CDR3 is 13 amino acids. V was pared by 2 bases and J by 4 bases, with 5 bases between. The CDR3 nucleotides read TGTGCCAGCTCACCAGGGTATAATGAAAAACTGTTTTTT. Translation: CASSPGYNEKLFF.

The chain uses TRBV7-9 and TRBJ2-7; 9 nucleotides align to TRBD1. From germline, CDR1 is SEHNR and CDR2 FQNEAQ (reference sequence). The CDR3 is made up of 14 amino acids. J lost 4 bases, V lost 4 bases, and 5 bases had no gene match. The CDR3 loop is CASSSGTGSYEQYF. Here the CDR3 DNA reads TGTGCCAGCAGCTCTGGGACAGGGTCTTACGAGCAGTACTTC.

This clone has only a few counts. The rearrangement joins TRBV2 to TRBJ1-1; no definite D call. Germline V gene data show CDR1 as SNHLY and CDR2 as FYNNEI. V lost 8 bases and J 3 bases, leaving 13 bases between the germline ends. The CDR3 extends over 13 amino acids. The CDR3 bases are TGTGCCAGCGGGGTGGGGAGGGACACTGAAGCTTTCTTT. Its translation is CASGVGRDTEAFF.

The rearrangement joins TRBV7-2 to TRBJ1-2; tentatively, D is TRBD1 (5 bases). Between the trimmed V and J ends, which lost 5 bases and 7 bases, there was a span of 14 bases. Looked up from germline, CDR1 is SGHTA and CDR2 is FQGNSA. There are 13 residues in the CDR3. The CDR3 loop is CASSPGLGTGYTF. CDR3 bases: TGTGCCAGCAGCCCTGGGCTGGGGACTGGCTACACCTTC.

V is TRBV6-1 and J is TRBJ2-5; D may be TRBD1 or TRBD2 (5 bases each). The germline V gene encodes CDR1 MNHNS and CDR2 SASEGT. Trimming took off 3 bases at V and 5 bases at J, with 13 bases between the two ends. The CDR3 loop spans 14 amino acids. The CDR3 here is CASSDGGSVETQYF. Here the CDR3 DNA reads TGTGCCAGCAGTGATGGGGGAAGTGTGGAGACCCAGTACTTC.

The count of this clone is one. This chain links TRBV9 with TRBJ2-3; 7 bases align to TRBD2. Trimming removed 0 bases from V and 3 bases from J; junction bases left unmatched: 7. This CDR3 has 16 residues. Per germline, CDR1 SGDLS and CDR2 YYNGEE. CDR3 DNA: TGTGCCAGCAGCGTAGACGCGGGGGTCGGGACAGATACGCAGTATTTT. Translated: CASSVDAGVGTDTQYF.

The CDR3: CASSLGTANIQYF. CDR3 nucleotide sequence: TGTGCCAGCAGCTTAGGGACAGCAAACATTCAGTACTTC. This sequence joins TRBV7-3 and TRBJ2-4; 7 nucleotides line up with TRBD1. Trimming took 2 bases from V and 6 from J; bases not matched to a gene: 1. Germline CDR1 is SGHTA and CDR2 is FQGTGA. The CDR3 totals 13 residues.

This chain links TRBV5-4 with TRBJ1-2, with TRBD1 as a possible D gene (6 bases). Deletions cut 3 bases from V and 4 bases from J, with 16 bases between. The germline CDR1 and CDR2 sequences are SGHNT and YYREEE (reference sequence). The CDR3 is 15 residues long. The CDR3 loop is CASSWLRGASYGYTF. CDR3 nucleotides: TGTGCCAGCAGCTGGTTACGGGGGGCTTCCTATGGCTACACCTTC.

In its sample, this clone was seen a few times. The chain carries TRBV7-9 and TRBJ2-1, with 15 bases that match TRBD2. This CDR3 comprises 17 residues. Trimming at V came to 4 bases and at J to 8 bases, leaving 9 bases not matched to a gene. CDR1 is SEHNR and CDR2 is FQNEAQ in the germline V gene (reference sequence). The CDR3 reads CASSSGLAGGLWDEQFF. The CDR3 DNA reads TGTGCCAGCAGCTCGGGACTAGCGGGGGGCCTTTGGGATGAGCAGTTCTTC.

This sequence joins TRBV12-5 and TRBJ2-2; a weak D match, TRBD2 (5 bases). The germline V and J ends were trimmed by 2 bases and 2 bases, with 9 bases remaining between them. Germline V gene sequence: CDR1 LGHNT, CDR2 FRNRAP. The CDR3 is made up of 15 amino acids. The CDR3 region has the DNA TGTGCTAGTGGTTTGTGGGGAGTCAACACCGGGGAGCTGTTTTTT. Amino acids: CASGLWGVNTGELFF.

This clone was recorded a few times. The rearrangement links TRBV10-3 to TRBJ1-3; 8 positions match TRBD1. Per the germline V gene, CDR1 is ENHRY and CDR2 is SYGVKD. This CDR3 spans 14 amino acids. The V gene end was trimmed by 6 bases and the J gene end by 4 bases; junction bases not matched to a gene: 5. The CDR3 DNA is TGTGCCATCAGCACAGGGGGATTAGGAAACACCATATATTTT. This translates into CAISTGGLGNTIYF.

The rearrangement links TRBV6-1 to TRBJ1-2, with a weak D call TRBD1 (6 bases). This CDR3 has 13 amino acids. V lost 9 bases and J 8 bases, leaving 19 bases between the germline ends. Germline V gene lookup returns CDR1 MNHNS and CDR2 SASEGT. CDR3 amino acids: CASLASGGAGYTF. For the CDR3, the DNA is TGTGCCAGTTTGGCCTCCGGGGGGGCAGGCTACACCTTC.

The chain joins TRBV28 to TRBJ2-5, with D hard to call. The CDR3 is 11 amino acids. Germline V CDR1 and CDR2: MDHEN, SYDVKM. V lost 3 bases to trimming and J lost 4 bases, with 3 bases between them. The CDR3 sequence: CASSFAETQYF. CDR3 coding DNA: TGTGCCAGCAGTTTTGCAGAGACCCAGTACTTC.

There are a few counts of this clone. This chain links TRBV7-3 with TRBJ1-2; 9 bases agree with TRBD1. This CDR3 comprises 13 residues. Germline-derived CDR1 and CDR2 are SGHTA and FQGTGA. Unmatched junction bases numbered 4, after V lost 5 bases and J lost 6 bases. The CDR3 here is CASSPGTGNGYTF. The DNA for the CDR3 is TGTGCCAGCAGCCCCGGGACAGGGAATGGCTACACCTTC.